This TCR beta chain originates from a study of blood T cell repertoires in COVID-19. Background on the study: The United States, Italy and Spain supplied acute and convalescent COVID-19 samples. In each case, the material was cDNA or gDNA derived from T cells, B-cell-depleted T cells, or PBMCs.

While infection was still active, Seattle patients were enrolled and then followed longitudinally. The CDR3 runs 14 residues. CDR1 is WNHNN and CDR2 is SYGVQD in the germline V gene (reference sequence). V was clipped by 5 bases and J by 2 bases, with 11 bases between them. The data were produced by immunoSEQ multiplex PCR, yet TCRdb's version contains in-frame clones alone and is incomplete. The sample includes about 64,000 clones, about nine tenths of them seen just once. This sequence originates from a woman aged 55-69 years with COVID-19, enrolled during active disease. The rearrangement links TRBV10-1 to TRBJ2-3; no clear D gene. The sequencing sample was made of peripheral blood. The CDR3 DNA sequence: TGCGCCAGCAGTATCGGCGGAGACACAGATACGCAGTATTTT. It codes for CASSIGGDTDTQYF.